The 27 T cell receptor beta chains below come from one sample, sequenced in a study of CD8+CD57+ T cells in acquired aplastic anemia. Genomic DNA, serving as template, underwent TCR beta VDJ and CDR3 profiling. Each CDR3 protein is one row after TCRdb ran MiXCR on the reads. The data hold hundreds of thousands of distinct CDR3 sequences, with roughly 64% observed a single time. The sample comprised sorted CD4+, CD8+, or CD8+CD57+ T cells (not recorded which) from PBMCs. The receptors shown here come from a human donor in good health, serving as a control.

This clonotype came up many times. This chain joins TRBV2 and TRBJ1-1; D is unresolved. Trimming removed 4 bases from V and 0 bases from J, with 9 bases in between. Germline-derived CDR1 and CDR2 are SNHLY and FYNNEI. The CDR3 consists of 14 residues. This CDR3 reads CASSVGLMNTEAFF. The CDR3 coding sequence is TGTGCCAGCAGTGTCGGGCTAATGAACACTGAAGCTTTCTTT.

As for this clonotype: Likely a read error: the CDR3 ends without its conserved phenylalanine or tryptophan. The V and J genes are TRBV29-1 and TRBJ2-4, with TRBD1 matching over 7 bases. The CDR3 contains 13 residues. The V gene's germline CDR1 is SQVTM and CDR2 ANQGSEA. In nucleotides, the CDR3 is TGCAGCGCTAAGGAAGGGGGCAAAAACATCCAGTACTAC. This codes for CSAKEGGKNIQYY.

Regarding this clonotype: One end of the junction varies from germline; a read error may be responsible. This chain connects TRBV3-1 to TRBJ2-7; no firm D call. Germline V gene data show CDR1 as LGHDT and CDR2 as YNNKEL (reference sequence). The CDR3 covers 13 residues. CDR3 DNA: TGCGCCAGCAGCCAAAGTCTCTCCTACGAGCAGTACTTC. It is translated as CASSQSLSYEQYF.

This clonotype was detected ten times or more. V and J are TRBV7-2 and TRBJ2-3, with D unclear. Germline loops: CDR1 SGHTA, CDR2 FQGNSA. V lost 1 base, J lost 9 bases, and 11 bases lay in between. The CDR3 covers 13 residues. DNA for the CDR3: TGTGCCAGCAGCTTAGAACAGCCTCTAACGCAGTATTTT. This sequence encodes CASSLEQPLTQYF. The entire variable domain, with the rest obtained from reference TRBV7-2 and TRBJ2-3, is as follows: GAGVSQSPSNKVTEKGKDVELRCDPISGHTALYWYRQSLGQGLEFLIYFQGNSAPDKSGLPSDRFSAERTGGSVSTLTIQRTQQEDSAVYLCASSLEQPLTQYFGPGTRLTVL.

The chain employs TRBV20-1 and TRBJ2-1; D may correspond to TRBD1 or TRBD2 (5 bases each). CDR3 length: 13 residues. In germline, CDR1 is DFQATT, CDR2 SNEGSKA (reference sequence). V was cut by 3 bases and J by 12 bases, with 18 bases left in between. Here the CDR3 reads CSARGRAGDTQFF. CDR3 in DNA: TGCAGTGCTAGGGGGCGGGCTGGAGATACGCAGTTCTTC.

The CDR3 here is CASSLRGENEQFF. In DNA, the CDR3 is TGCGCCAGCAGCTTAAGAGGGGAGAATGAGCAGTTCTTC. This sequence joins TRBV5-1 and TRBJ2-1; perhaps D is TRBD1 or TRBD2 (5 bases each). The CDR3 is made up of 13 amino acids. From germline, CDR1 is SGHRS and CDR2 YFSETQ. Trimming took 2 bases from V and 7 from J, leaving 10 bases between them.

The rearrangement joins TRBV12-3 or TRBV12-4 to TRBJ1-1; no clear D. V lost 6 bases and J 5 bases, leaving 16 bases between the germline ends. CDR3 length equals 14 residues. The CDR3 DNA follows: TGTGCCAGCAGGTCCGAGTCCGGCGGAACTGAAGCTTTCTTT. Protein sequence: CASRSESGGTEAFF.

Notes on this clonotype: One end of the junction fails to match germline, which may point to a read error. The chain combines TRBV7-2 with TRBJ1-1; D gene unclear. Germline V gene data show CDR1 as SGHTA and CDR2 as FQGNSA. The CDR3 is made up of 13 amino acids. The CDR3 DNA is TGTGCCAGCATGGGTCGAGCCGACGCTTTAGCTTTTTTT. Translated, it gives CASMGRADALAFF.

The V gene is TRBV12-3 or TRBV12-4, the J gene TRBJ2-7; TRBD2 aligns across 10 bases. This CDR3 region has 16 residues. J lost 3 bases, V lost 5 bases, and 10 bases had no gene match. As DNA, the CDR3 is TGTGCCAGCAGTATAGAGTCTGGGACTAGCGACTACGAGCAGTACTTC. It codes for CASSIESGTSDYEQYF.

This clonotype was seen once. The junction differs from germline at one of its ends, possibly a read error. The CDR3 spells CASSLTPGGLYEQTF. The CDR3 DNA reads as TGCGCCAGCAGCTTGACCCCAGGGGGATTGTACGAGCAGACCTTC. V gene TRBV7-2 combines with J gene TRBJ1-2; 7 nucleotides agree with TRBD1. This CDR3 has 15 amino acids. Germline V lookup: CDR1 SGHTA, CDR2 FQGNSA.

The chain links TRBV2 to TRBJ2-3, with D possibly called TRBD1 or TRBD2 (5 bases each). Trimming took off 5 bases at V and 2 bases at J, with 11 bases between the two ends. Germline assignment: CDR1 SNHLY and CDR2 FYNNEI. This CDR3 has 14 amino acids. The CDR3 region has the DNA TGTGCCAGCAGTTGGGGGACGGACACAGATACGCAGTATTTT. It specifies CASSWGTDTDTQYF.

Turning to this clonotype: The junction departs from the called germline gene at one end, perhaps through a read error. V gene TRBV7-9 combines with J gene TRBJ2-7, with a tentative D call TRBD2 (6 bases). Germline lookup yields CDR1 SEHNR and CDR2 FQNEAQ (reference sequence). The CDR3 has 12 amino acids. DNA for the CDR3: TGCGCCAGCACCGCCGGGAGACTCGAGCAGTACTTC. The encoded protein is CASTAGRLEQYF.

V gene TRBV5-1 combines with J gene TRBJ1-1, with 7 bases aligning to TRBD1. This CDR3 is built from 14 residues. Germline values: CDR1 SGHRS, CDR2 YFSETQ. The ends lost 4 bases at V and 7 bases at J; junction bases unmatched: 10. CDR3 amino acids: CASSEEDRNREAFF. Written as DNA, the CDR3 is TGCGCCAGCAGCGAGGAGGACAGGAACCGTGAAGCTTTCTTT. Full variable domain (outside the CDR3, taken from reference TRBV5-1 and TRBJ1-1): KAGVTQTPRYLIKTRGQQVTLSCSPISGHRSVSWYQQTPGQGLQFLFEYFSETQRNKGNFPGRFSGRQFSNSRSEMNVSTLELGDSALYLCASSEEDRNREAFFGQGTRLTVV.

Turning to this clonotype: At one of its ends the junction is not consistent with the germline gene, which may arise from a read error. The J gene is TRBJ1-4, the V gene TRBV7-8; D not resolved. Germline V lookup: CDR1 SGHVS, CDR2 FQNEAQ. The CDR3 is 14 amino acids. DNA of the CDR3: TGTGCCAGCAGCCGGTGGTCAATTCAGGAACTACTGTCTTTT. Protein sequence: CASSRWSIQELLSF.

Only a few counts were recorded for this clonotype. The genes are TRBV29-1 and TRBJ2-7; weak D call: TRBD1 (5 bases). This CDR3 is built from 10 residues. Germline V gives CDR1 SQVTM, CDR2 ANQGSEA. Trimming shortened V by 6 bases and J by 3 bases, and 6 bases separated the two germline ends. This CDR3 is CSVGDYEQYF. The CDR3, as DNA: TGCAGCGTAGGGGACTACGAGCAGTACTTC.

This chain links TRBV20-1 with TRBJ1-1, with a possible D match to TRBD1 (6 bases). CDR1 is DFQATT, CDR2 SNEGSKA, per germline (reference sequence). Trimming removed 3 bases from V and 0 bases from J, with 11 bases in between. The CDR3 consists of 14 residues. DNA of the CDR3: TGCAGTGCTAGTGAGAACAGGGTGAACACTGAAGCTTTCTTT. This sequence encodes CSASENRVNTEAFF.

The V call is TRBV7-2, the J call TRBJ1-1; D possibly corresponds to TRBD1 (5 bases). V lost 3 bases, J lost 11 bases, and 22 bases lay in between. There are 15 residues in the CDR3. Germline V gives CDR1 SGHTA, CDR2 FQGNSA. DNA for the CDR3: TGTGCCAGCAGCTTCATCCCGGGGGTCAAGCATGACGCTTTCTTT. Translation: CASSFIPGVKHDAFF.

For this clonotype: One end of the junction is discordant with germline, which a read error may explain. The gene calls are TRBV29-1 and TRBJ2-3; a possible D gene is TRBD1 (6 bases). The germline V gene encodes CDR1 SQVTM and CDR2 ANQGSEA. This CDR3 spans 11 amino acids. The CDR3 DNA is TGCAGCGGCCGGGACACAGGTACGCAGTACTTT. Its protein product is CSGRDTGTQYF.

The CDR3 loop reads CASRGRAGGPGTGELFF. The DNA of the CDR3 is TGTGCCAGCAGGGGGAGAGCGGGGGGGCCGGGCACCGGGGAGCTGTTTTTT. This rearrangement joins TRBV9 to TRBJ2-2; 10 positions agree with TRBD2. This CDR3 region has 17 residues. Per the germline V gene, CDR1 is SGDLS and CDR2 is YYNGEE. V trimming: 5 bases; J trimming: 4 bases; junction bases outside the gene matches: 11.

In regard to this clonotype: A read error may produce the germline difference seen at one junction end. CDR3 protein: CASSTTKTMATPSF. CDR3 bases: TGTGCCAGCAGCACTACAAAAACTATGGCTACACCGTCGTTT. The rearrangement joins TRBV7-9 to TRBJ2-3; D is unclear. Germline CDR1 SEHNR, CDR2 FQNEAQ (reference sequence). The CDR3 is 14 amino acids. Full variable domain (rest looked up from reference TRBV7-9 and TRBJ2-3): DTGVSQNPRHKITKRGQNVTFRCDPISEHNRLYWYRQTLGQGPEFLTYFQNEAQLEKSRLLSDRFSAERPKGSFSTLEIQRTEQGDSAMYLCASSTTKTMATPSFGPGTRLTVL.

Note on this clonotype: Just one base apart from a much larger clone, this may be a read error. The chain is built from TRBV11-2 and TRBJ1-5; 9 bases map to TRBD1. The CDR3 spans 15 residues. The V segment lost 3 bases and the J segment 5 bases; nucleotides outside the gene matches: 5. CDR1 and CDR2 from the germline V gene are SGHAT and FQNNGV. The CDR3 is CASSLGGQGDQPQHF. The CDR3 coding sequence is TGTGCCAGCAGCTTGGGGGGACAGGGTGATCAGCCCCAGCATTTT.

Note on this clonotype: At one end, the junction sequence differs from germline, possibly due to a read error. The chain is built from TRBV7-7 and TRBJ1-2; D is perhaps TRBD1 (6 bases). The CDR3 has 16 amino acids. Germline CDR1 is SSHAT and CDR2 is FNYEAQ (reference sequence). This CDR3 reads CASSLDSYNEQFFYTF. CDR3 DNA: TGTGCTAGCAGCTTGGACAGCTACAATGAGCAGTTCTTCTACACCTTC.

The genes are TRBV9 and TRBJ1-4; D is perhaps TRBD1 (6 bases). Germline lookup yields CDR1 SGDLS and CDR2 YYNGEE. This CDR3 contains 16 residues. V dropped 0 bases and J dropped 6 bases, with 15 bases sitting between them. The CDR3 bases are TGTGCCAGCAGCGTAGGACTCCGGGACATCGATGAAAAACTGTTTTTT. Protein sequence: CASSVGLRDIDEKLFF.

CDR3 in DNA: TGTGCCAGCAGTATGAGCCGGGGGGGGGGAAGTAGCGAGACCCAGTACTTC. This translates into CASSMSRGGGSSETQYF. The gene calls are TRBV9 and TRBJ2-5; 8 nucleotides match TRBD2. Germline V gene lookup returns CDR1 SGDLS and CDR2 YYNGEE. The length of the CDR3 is 17 residues. V trimming: 5 bases; J trimming: 5 bases; junction bases outside the gene matches: 17.

This clonotype was detected ten times or more. The chain couples TRBV6-9 to TRBJ2-2; D is uncertain. Germline-derived CDR1 and CDR2 are MNHGY and SVAAGI. This CDR3 comprises 13 residues. Trimming removed 4 bases from V and 7 bases from J, with 10 bases in between. This CDR3 reads CASSLTDGGELFF. The CDR3 DNA sequence: TGTGCCAGCAGTTTAACGGACGGCGGGGAGCTGTTTTTT.

This clonotype was recorded many times. This chain joins TRBV10-3 and TRBJ1-1; D possibly corresponds to TRBD1 (6 bases). V lost 10 bases and J lost 0, with 12 bases in between. The CDR3 consists of 13 residues. Germline V gene lookup returns CDR1 ENHRY and CDR2 SYGVKD. The CDR3 is CATRDTVNTEAFF. The CDR3, as DNA: TGTGCCACCCGGGACACCGTGAACACTGAAGCTTTCTTT.

This CDR3 is CASSLRQGRRREQYF. The DNA of the CDR3 is TGCGCCAGCAGCCTCCGACAGGGTCGTAGGCGCGAGCAGTACTTC. This chain links TRBV5-1 with TRBJ2-7, with 7 nucleotides matching TRBD1. From germline, CDR1 is SGHRS and CDR2 YFSETQ. The junction had 13 bases not matched to a gene; V was cut back by 4 bases and J by 6 bases. CDR3 length: 15 residues. Drawing the rest from reference TRBV5-1 and TRBJ2-7, the complete variable domain is KAGVTQTPRYLIKTRGQQVTLSCSPISGHRSVSWYQQTPGQGLQFLFEYFSETQRNKGNFPGRFSGRQFSNSRSEMNVSTLELGDSALYLCASSLRQGRRREQYFGPGTRLTVT.